The rows below give T cell receptor beta chains drawn from one sample of a study of post-analysis software for immune sequencing data. TCRdb re-analysed the PCR reads in MiXCR, keeping a single row per CDR3 protein. Here the sample spans about 500,000 distinct CDR3 sequences, nearly 45% being singletons. Input material: blood. Source of these receptors: a girl aged 10 to 17 with multiple sclerosis. Both conserved end residues are part of each CDR3. Each record gives: J gene, V gene, clone size, D gene, CDR3 DNA, CDR3 protein. A D gene is named only where the DNA matches it firmly. Clone size appears in some rows only: once, few, many, or a class for an expanded clone.

TRBJ1-1 TRBV10-3 . . TGTGCCATCAGTGAGTCGAAGGGTGGAGGAGAAGCTTTCTTT CAISESKGGGEAFF
TRBJ2-4 TRBV28 once TRBD2 TGTGCCAGCAGTTTTCTCAAGCGGGAGTCACAGAGCGCCAAAAACATTCAGTACTTC CASSFLKRESQSAKNIQYF
TRBJ2-3 TRBV28 . TRBD2 TGTGCCAGCAGTGCTCGGGCGGGAGGGGACACAGATACGCAGTATTTT CASSARAGGDTDTQYF
TRBJ2-1 TRBV5-1 few . TGCGCCAGCAGCTTGGCCATGGTCGACGAGCAGTTCTTC CASSLAMVDEQFF
TRBJ2-7 TRBV2 . . TGTGCCAGCAAGTCGGACACGAACACCTACGAGCAGTACTTC CASKSDTNTYEQYF
TRBJ2-4 TRBV6-5 few . TGTGCCAGCAACCCAGGGGGCAGCGGGAGTGGTGATCAGTACTTC CASNPGGSGSGDQYF
TRBJ2-1 TRBV29-1 . . TGCAGCGTTGAAATATCGGTGGGGAGCTCCTACAATGAGCAGTTCTTC CSVEISVGSSYNEQFF
TRBJ2-5 TRBV20-1 . TRBD1 TGCAGTGCGCAGCCGGGACAGGGAGAGACCCAGTACTTC CSAQPGQGETQYF
TRBJ1-5 TRBV15 . . TGTGCCACCAGCGTAAAAGTATTTAGCAATCAGCCCCAGCATTTT CATSVKVFSNQPQHF
TRBJ2-5 TRBV29-1 few TRBD2 TGCAGCGTATCAAGACTAGCGGGTCAAGAGACCCAGTACTTC CSVSRLAGQETQYF